This entry describes one TCR beta chain. Its antigen remains unidentified. No base-level quality is on record; no much larger clone is a single base apart. This sample is drawn from a study of T cell repertoires in cytomegalovirus infection (dated by TCRdb to 2018 to 2020). With respect to the entire study: Alongside well-studied HLA-B-restricted epitopes, the peptide stimulations were aimed at recently identified HLA-C-restricted CMV epitopes, whose presentation resists viral immunomodulation. The HLA type of each donor mattered for the analysis, because public TCR beta signatures pointed to carriage of CMV infection along with the matching HLA type. The investigation overall reported the following: Cumulative frequency of public TCR beta family members discriminated carriers of CMV infection plus the relevant HLA type in this cohort and an independent 352-donor cohort. The ex vivo response was dominated by HLA-C-restricted CMV-specific TCR beta clonotypes, which also provided the single most frequent clonotype in two of eight donors.

Measured from the cysteine to the phenylalanine, the CDR3 is 14 residues long. Just the 42-base CDR3 DNA is kept, in frame starting at base 1. The V end loses 6 bases and the J end loses 0 bases, and a stretch of 12 bases separates them. The treatment or condition tag for this specimen amounts to: in vitro stimulation with specific CMV peptide epitopes to enrich CMV-specific T cells. The listed sequencing device is Illumina HiSeq 1500. Clones were called with MiXCR by TCRdb after fastp trimmed the public reads at Q25, and only in-frame beta chains were retained. Rows with a matching CDR3 protein are joined into one entry that keeps the most common DNA and genes. Present in this sample are 450,000 to 600,000 distinct CDR3 sequences, approximately 42% of which were seen just once. The ten largest make up about two fifths of the sample.

The sequence was collected from a human donor in good health (CMV status not recorded). Some clones in this sample may be carry-over from other donors' samples. Here the chain combines TRBV12-3 or TRBV12-4 and TRBJ2-7; the best D guess is TRBD2, with 6 bases matching. Sequencing was performed on cultured PBMCs, taken from culture after CMV antigen stimulation. The CDR3 protein sequence reads: CASRLVGGSYEQYF. The base sequence is TGTGCCAGCAGACTGGTGGGGGGCTCCTACGAGCAGTACTTC.